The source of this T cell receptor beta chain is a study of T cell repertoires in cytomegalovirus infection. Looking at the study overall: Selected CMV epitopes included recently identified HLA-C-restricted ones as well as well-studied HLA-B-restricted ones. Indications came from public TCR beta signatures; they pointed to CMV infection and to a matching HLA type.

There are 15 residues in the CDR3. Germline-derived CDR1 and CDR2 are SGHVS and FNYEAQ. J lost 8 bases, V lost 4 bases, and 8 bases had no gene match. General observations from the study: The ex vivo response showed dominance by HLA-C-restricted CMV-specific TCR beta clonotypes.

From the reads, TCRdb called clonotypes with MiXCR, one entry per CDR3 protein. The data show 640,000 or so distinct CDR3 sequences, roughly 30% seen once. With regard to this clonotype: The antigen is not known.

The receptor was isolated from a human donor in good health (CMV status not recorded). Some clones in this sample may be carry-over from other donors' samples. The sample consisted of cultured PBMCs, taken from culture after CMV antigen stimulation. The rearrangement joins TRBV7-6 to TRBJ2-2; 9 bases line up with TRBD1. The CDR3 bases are TGTGCCAGCAGCTACAGGGGGCGCTGGGCTGGGGAGCTGTTTTTT. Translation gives CASSYRGRWAGELFF. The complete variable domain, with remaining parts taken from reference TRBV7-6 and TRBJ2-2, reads GAGVSQSPRYKVTKRGQDVALRCDPISGHVSLYWYRQALGQGPEFLTYFNYEAQQDKSGLPNDRFSAERPEGSISTLTIQRTEQRDSAMYRCASSYRGRWAGELFFGEGSRLTVL.